This is a list of T cell receptor beta chains from one sample in a study of blood T cell repertoires in COVID-19. Libraries were prepared by immunoSEQ multiplex PCR; TCRdb keeps only in-frame clonotypes and omits some of them. The repertoire holds 72,000 or so clones, with around 80% as singletons. Sequences were obtained from peripheral blood. Every receptor here comes from a man in his sixties or seventies who had recovered from COVID-19. The CDR3 runs from the conserved cysteine through the conserved F or W.

V gene: TRBV10-3
J gene: TRBJ2-5
CDR3 protein: CAISVRERETQYF

V gene: TRBV7-2
J gene: TRBJ2-2
CDR3 protein: CASSSPQVPGELFF

V gene: TRBV19
J gene: TRBJ2-1
CDR3 protein: CASSIDSATYNEQFF

V gene: TRBV9
J gene: TRBJ2-3
CDR3 protein: CASSARGTGARSSSTDTQYF

V gene: TRBV5-8
J gene: TRBJ2-2
CDR3 protein: CASRGWGNTGELFF

V gene: TRBV7-8
J gene: TRBJ2-6
CDR3 protein: CASSSLQGVGSGANVLTF

V gene: TRBV21-1
J gene: TRBJ2-3
CDR3 protein: CASSKIRPRWRGTTDTQYF

V gene: TRBV10-3
J gene: TRBJ1-4
CDR3 protein: CAISAGGEREKLFF

V gene: TRBV24-1
J gene: TRBJ2-5
CDR3 protein: CATSDLTGAETQYF

V gene: TRBV6-5
J gene: TRBJ2-7
CDR3 protein: CASSSDTDRSSYEQYF

V gene: TRBV6-2/TRBV6-3
J gene: TRBJ1-2
CDR3 protein: CASSYSTGADYGYTF

V gene: TRBV5-4
J gene: TRBJ2-1
CDR3 protein: CASSRDNEQFF

V gene: TRBV30
J gene: TRBJ1-3
CDR3 protein: CAWKGQGIYTIYF

V gene: TRBV5-6
J gene: TRBJ2-1
CDR3 protein: CASSPGGWSSYNEQFF

V gene: TRBV3-1/TRBV3-2
J gene: TRBJ2-2
CDR3 protein: CASSSARTSGGMHTGELFF

V gene: TRBV28
J gene: TRBJ2-1
CDR3 protein: CASRGTPVMGGAYNEQFF

V gene: TRBV7-5
J gene: TRBJ1-5
CDR3 protein: CVRSLVGRQGHSNQPQHF

V gene: TRBV6-2/TRBV6-3
J gene: TRBJ2-5
CDR3 protein: CASSSGTGDLGTQYF

V gene: TRBV6-2/TRBV6-3
J gene: TRBJ2-3
CDR3 protein: CASSPGGPPTDTQYF

V gene: TRBV4-2
J gene: TRBJ2-3
CDR3 protein: CASSPSRGGADTQYF

V gene: TRBV6-2/TRBV6-3
J gene: TRBJ2-7
CDR3 protein: CASSYDRDKGPRYEQYF

V gene: TRBV5-5
J gene: TRBJ1-1
CDR3 protein: CASSLVFAENTEAFF

V gene: TRBV18
J gene: TRBJ1-1
CDR3 protein: CASSPTGAVNTEAFF

V gene: TRBV28
J gene: TRBJ2-1
CDR3 protein: CASSLESGARHNEQFF

V gene: TRBV7-6
J gene: TRBJ2-6
CDR3 protein: CASSLGSGTGANVLTF

V gene: TRBV14
J gene: TRBJ2-3
CDR3 protein: CASSQSPIPSTDTQYF

V gene: TRBV24-1
J gene: TRBJ2-2
CDR3 protein: CATEGQLTGELFF

V gene: TRBV7-2
J gene: TRBJ1-4
CDR3 protein: CASSLVFSATNEKLFF

V gene: TRBV9
J gene: TRBJ1-2
CDR3 protein: CASSPRDTVSVGGYTF

V gene: TRBV15
J gene: TRBJ1-4
CDR3 protein: CATSRDYEGINEKLFF

V gene: TRBV10-3
J gene: TRBJ2-7
CDR3 protein: CAISEPGSYEQYF

V gene: TRBV16
J gene: TRBJ2-3
CDR3 protein: CASTVSTDTQYF

V gene: TRBV14
J gene: TRBJ2-1
CDR3 protein: CASSYDGTGTSGNDEQFF

V gene: TRBV9
J gene: TRBJ1-2
CDR3 protein: CASSVGQEYGYTF

V gene: TRBV5-1
J gene: TRBJ2-2
CDR3 protein: CASSSDTGELFF

V gene: TRBV5-4
J gene: TRBJ2-2
CDR3 protein: CASSSQGGGTGELFF

V gene: TRBV7-6
J gene: TRBJ2-7
CDR3 protein: CASSLGGRNDEQYF

V gene: TRBV25-1
J gene: TRBJ1-6
CDR3 protein: CASSEYRDSGNSPLHF

V gene: TRBV7-9
J gene: TRBJ1-2
CDR3 protein: CASSSYRGTGTGGVYGYTF

V gene: TRBV7-8
J gene: TRBJ1-5
CDR3 protein: CASSPGQPQHF